This T cell receptor (beta chain) was identified during a study of human T cells and chemical hapten exposure. In the source study's methods: TCR counts had a median of about 94,000 per sample and spanned about 23,224 to 690,600. TCRdb reanalysed the RACE reads using MiXCR and keeps one entry per CDR3 protein. For this entry, the V and J calls and clone size follow TCRdb and not the study's own pipeline. The sample shows about 77,000 distinct CDR3 sequences, roughly 7.9% of them seen only once. The germline V gene has CDR1 SGHTA and CDR2 FQGTGA. Trimming stripped 4 bases from V and 0 bases from J, with 10 bases between. This CDR3 has 15 residues. Notes on the study in general: TCRs exceeding 1 in 1000 frequency stayed unchanged with DPC sensitization.

This clonotype has only a few counts. Its antigen is not identified. Time point of the sample: healthy volunteer bleed at 6 weeks. Blood, whole and unfractionated, served as the source for total RNA extraction. The clonotype originates from a female donor in good health. Some clones in this sample may be carry-over from other donors' samples. The V call is TRBV7-3, the J call TRBJ2-1; D gene unclear. Material: whole blood. DNA for the CDR3: TGTGCCAGCAGCTCCAGGACCATCTCCTACAATGAGCAGTTCTTC. It is translated as CASSSRTISYNEQFF.